This T cell receptor beta chain is drawn from a study of shared clonotypes between healthy human individuals. As for this clone: Its matching antigen is unknown.

In the study's own analysis: ImmunoSEQ sequences covered only the junction and lacked quality scores; filtering therefore differed. Produced via immunoSEQ multiplex PCR; TCRdb's table is partial and in-frame only. That table gives V, J and clone size, and the DNA gave D and trimming. This table has 550,000 to 700,000 clones, 73% appearing once. General study findings and limits: Limitation of the genetic and exposure-history diversity represented came from the few donors.

Germline V gene lookup returns CDR1 MDHEN and CDR2 SYDVKM. With 6 bases clipped from V and 6 bases from J, the junction kept 10 bases outside the gene matches. The CDR3 has 16 residues. The chain combines TRBV28 with TRBJ2-7; 14 bases align to TRBD2. The sequencing input was memory CD4+ T cells sorted from blood. Subset noted: CD45RA-negative fraction. The TCR originated in a young woman in good health. CDR3 region: CASSRGTSGGPFEQYF. The CDR3 DNA is TGTGCCAGCAGCCGGGGGACTAGCGGGGGCCCTTTCGAGCAGTACTTC.